The sequence of this T cell receptor (beta chain) was determined in a study of post-analysis software for immune sequencing data. Across the whole study: Relapsing-remitting, secondary progressive and progressive-relapsing courses of multiple sclerosis were included.

CDR3 size: 11 residues. The germline gives CDR1 SQVTM, CDR2 ANQGSEA. Unmatched junction bases numbered 10, after V lost 8 bases and J lost 11 bases. Study observations and caveats: The study found TRBV5-6, TRBV5-1 and TRBV20-1 among a few TRBV segments more frequent in patients than controls. Normalized Chao1 diversity was significantly lower in multiple sclerosis patients than in controls. Samples made in the same batch grouped tightly together by F measure.

This clonotype was seen repeatedly, ten times or more. Its antigen is not known. cDNA libraries for TCR beta contained unique molecular identifiers. TCRdb reprocessed the PCR reads via MiXCR and lists one record per CDR3 protein. The profile covers roughly 570,000 distinct CDR3 sequences, with about a third appearing a single time and roughly 6% taken by the ten largest. The material sequenced was blood. The receptor's source is a girl between 2 and 17 years old with multiple sclerosis. The rearrangement uses TRBV29-1 and TRBJ2-3, with 7 nucleotides matching TRBD1. The DNA of the CDR3 is TGCAGCTTACAGACAGGGATTTTGCAGTATTTT. It codes for CSLQTGILQYF.